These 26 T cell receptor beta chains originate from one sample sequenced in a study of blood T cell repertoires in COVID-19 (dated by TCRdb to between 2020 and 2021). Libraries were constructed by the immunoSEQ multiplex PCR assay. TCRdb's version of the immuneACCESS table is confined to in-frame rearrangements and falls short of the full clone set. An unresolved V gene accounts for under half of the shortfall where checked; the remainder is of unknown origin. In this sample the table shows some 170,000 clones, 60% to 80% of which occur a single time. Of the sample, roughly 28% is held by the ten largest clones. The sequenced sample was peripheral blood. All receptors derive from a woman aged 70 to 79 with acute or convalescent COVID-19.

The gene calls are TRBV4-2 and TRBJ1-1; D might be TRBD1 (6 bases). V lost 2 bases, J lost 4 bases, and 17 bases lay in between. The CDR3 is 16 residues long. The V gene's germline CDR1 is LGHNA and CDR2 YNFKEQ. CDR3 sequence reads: CASSQMAATGSTEAFF. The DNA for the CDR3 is TGTGCCAGCAGCCAAATGGCTGCGACAGGCAGCACTGAAGCTTTCTTT.

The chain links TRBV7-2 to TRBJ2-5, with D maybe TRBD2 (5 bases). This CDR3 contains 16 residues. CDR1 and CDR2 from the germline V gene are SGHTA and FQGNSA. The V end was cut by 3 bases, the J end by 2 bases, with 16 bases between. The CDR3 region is CASSLGPSSGQETQYF. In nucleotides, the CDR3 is TGTGCCAGCAGCTTGGGCCCCTCCAGCGGTCAAGAGACCCAGTACTTC.

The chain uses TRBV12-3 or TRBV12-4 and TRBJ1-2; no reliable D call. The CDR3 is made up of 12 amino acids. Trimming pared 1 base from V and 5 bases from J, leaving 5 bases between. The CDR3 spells CASSLVAYGYTF. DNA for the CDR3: TGTGCCAGCAGTTTAGTGGCATATGGCTACACCTTC.

CDR3 in amino acids: CASSLWGGVSNTEAFF. As DNA, the CDR3 is TGTGCCAGCAGTTTATGGGGAGGAGTTTCGAACACTGAAGCTTTCTTT. J is TRBJ1-1 and V is TRBV28; D is ambiguous. Germline V CDR1 and CDR2: MDHEN, SYDVKM. Trimming took 0 bases from V and 1 from J, leaving 12 bases between them. This CDR3 is 16 amino acids long.

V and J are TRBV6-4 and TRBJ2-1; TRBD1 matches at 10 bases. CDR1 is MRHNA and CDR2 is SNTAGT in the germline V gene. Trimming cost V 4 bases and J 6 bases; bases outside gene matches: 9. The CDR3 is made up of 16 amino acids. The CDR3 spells CASSVVGQGPINEQFF. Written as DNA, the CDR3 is TGTGCCAGCAGTGTCGTGGGACAGGGGCCCATCAATGAGCAGTTCTTC.

CDR3 sequence: CASSQKGSGSDTGELFF. For the CDR3, the DNA is TGTGCCAGCAGCCAAAAAGGTAGCGGGAGTGACACCGGGGAGCTGTTTTTT. The chain couples TRBV3-1 (or the pseudogene TRBV3-2) to TRBJ2-2; 9 bases agree with TRBD2. The trim removed 2 bases at V and 3 bases at J, leaving 7 bases unmatched. In germline, CDR1 is LGHDT, CDR2 YNNKEL (reference sequence). This CDR3 region has 17 residues.

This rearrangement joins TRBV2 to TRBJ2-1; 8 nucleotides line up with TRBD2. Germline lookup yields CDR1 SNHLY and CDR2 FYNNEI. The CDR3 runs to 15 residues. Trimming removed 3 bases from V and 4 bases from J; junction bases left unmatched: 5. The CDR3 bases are TGTGCCAGCAGTGACACTAGCGGAGTGTACAATGAGCAGTTCTTC. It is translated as CASSDTSGVYNEQFF.

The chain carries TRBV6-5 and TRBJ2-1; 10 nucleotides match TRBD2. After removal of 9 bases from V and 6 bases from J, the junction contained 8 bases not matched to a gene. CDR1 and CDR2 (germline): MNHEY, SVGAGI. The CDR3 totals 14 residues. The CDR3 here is CASTGTSVVNEQFF. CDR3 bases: TGTGCCAGTACCGGGACTAGCGTCGTCAATGAGCAGTTCTTC.

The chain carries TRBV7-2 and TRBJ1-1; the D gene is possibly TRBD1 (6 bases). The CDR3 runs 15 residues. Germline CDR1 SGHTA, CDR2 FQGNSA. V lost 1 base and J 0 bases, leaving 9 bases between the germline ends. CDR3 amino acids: CASSLEGGVNTEAFF. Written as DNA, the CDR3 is TGTGCCAGCAGCTTAGAGGGGGGGGTGAACACTGAAGCTTTCTTT.

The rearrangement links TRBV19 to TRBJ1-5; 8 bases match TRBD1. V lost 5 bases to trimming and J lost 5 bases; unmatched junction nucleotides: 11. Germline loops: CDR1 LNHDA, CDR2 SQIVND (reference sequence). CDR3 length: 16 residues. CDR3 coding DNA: TGTGCCAGTAGTCAGCGAGACAGGGGTCCGCATCAGCCCCAGCATTTT. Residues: CASSQRDRGPHQPQHF.

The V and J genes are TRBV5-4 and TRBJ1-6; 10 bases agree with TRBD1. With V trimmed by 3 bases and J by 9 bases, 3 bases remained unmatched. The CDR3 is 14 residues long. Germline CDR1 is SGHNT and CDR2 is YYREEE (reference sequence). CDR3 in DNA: TGTGCCAGCAGCTGGGACAGGGGAAGTTCACCCCTCCACTTT. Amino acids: CASSWDRGSSPLHF.

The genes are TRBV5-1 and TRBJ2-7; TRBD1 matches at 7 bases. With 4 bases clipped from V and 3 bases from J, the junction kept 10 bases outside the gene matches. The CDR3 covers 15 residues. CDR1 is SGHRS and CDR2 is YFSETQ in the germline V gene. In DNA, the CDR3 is TGCGCCAGCAGCCCCGGGGTGAACAGGGGCTACGAGCAGTACTTC. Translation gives CASSPGVNRGYEQYF.

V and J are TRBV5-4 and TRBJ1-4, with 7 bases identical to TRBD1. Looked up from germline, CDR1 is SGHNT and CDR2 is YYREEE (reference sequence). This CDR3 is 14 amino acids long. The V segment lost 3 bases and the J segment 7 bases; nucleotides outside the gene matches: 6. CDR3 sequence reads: CASSYRGDGEKLFF. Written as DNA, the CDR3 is TGTGCCAGCAGCTACAGGGGTGACGGTGAAAAACTGTTTTTT.

CDR3 DNA sequence: TGTGCCAGTCGTCGACAGGGTATGTACACTGAAGCTTTCTTT. Its protein product is CASRRQGMYTEAFF. The rearrangement uses TRBV19 and TRBJ1-1, with 7 positions matching TRBD1. The CDR3 has 14 residues. Unmatched junction bases numbered 9, after V lost 8 bases and J lost 3 bases. CDR1 is LNHDA, CDR2 SQIVND, per germline (reference sequence).

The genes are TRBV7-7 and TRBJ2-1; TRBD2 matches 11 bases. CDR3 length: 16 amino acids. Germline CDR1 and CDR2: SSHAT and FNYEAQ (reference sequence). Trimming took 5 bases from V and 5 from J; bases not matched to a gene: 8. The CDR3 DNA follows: TGTGCCAGCAGCCCTCAGGGACTAGCGGTAGACAATGAGCAGTTCTTC. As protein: CASSPQGLAVDNEQFF. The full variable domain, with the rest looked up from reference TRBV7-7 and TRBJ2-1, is GAGVSQSPRYKVTKRGQDVTLRCDPISSHATLYWYQQALGQGPEFLTYFNYEAQPDKSGLPSDRFSAERPEGSISTLTIQRTEQRDSAMYRCASSPQGLAVDNEQFFGPGTRLTVL.

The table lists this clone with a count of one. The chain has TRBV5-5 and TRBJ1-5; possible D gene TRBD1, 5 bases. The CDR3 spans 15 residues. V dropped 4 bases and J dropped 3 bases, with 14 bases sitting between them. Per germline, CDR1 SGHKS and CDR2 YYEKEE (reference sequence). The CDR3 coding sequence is TGTGCCAGCAGCGCGTCAGGGATCCCCAATCAGCCCCAGCATTTT. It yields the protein CASSASGIPNQPQHF.

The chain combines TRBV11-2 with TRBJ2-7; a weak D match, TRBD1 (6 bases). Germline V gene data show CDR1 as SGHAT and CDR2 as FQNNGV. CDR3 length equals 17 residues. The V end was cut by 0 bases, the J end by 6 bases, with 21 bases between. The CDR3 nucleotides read TGTGCCAGCAGCTTAGATCGGTTAGGGGGAGTACTGGTCGAGCAGTACTTC. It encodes CASSLDRLGGVLVEQYF. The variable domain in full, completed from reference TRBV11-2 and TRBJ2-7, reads EAGVAQSPRYKIIEKRQSVAFWCNPISGHATLYWYQQILGQGPKLLIQFQNNGVVDDSQLPKDRFSAERLKGVDSTLKIQPAKLEDSAVYLCASSLDRLGGVLVEQYFGPGTRLTVT.

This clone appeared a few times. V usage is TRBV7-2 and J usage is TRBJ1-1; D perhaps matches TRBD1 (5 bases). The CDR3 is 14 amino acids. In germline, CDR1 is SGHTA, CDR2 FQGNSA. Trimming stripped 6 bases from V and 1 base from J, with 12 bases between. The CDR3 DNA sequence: TGTGCCAGCAGGCAGGGCTCCACGAACACTGAAGCTTTCTTT. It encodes CASRQGSTNTEAFF. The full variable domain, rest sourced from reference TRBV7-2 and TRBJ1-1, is GAGVSQSPSNKVTEKGKDVELRCDPISGHTALYWYRQSLGQGLEFLIYFQGNSAPDKSGLPSDRFSAERTGGSVSTLTIQRTQQEDSAVYLCASRQGSTNTEAFFGQGTRLTVV.

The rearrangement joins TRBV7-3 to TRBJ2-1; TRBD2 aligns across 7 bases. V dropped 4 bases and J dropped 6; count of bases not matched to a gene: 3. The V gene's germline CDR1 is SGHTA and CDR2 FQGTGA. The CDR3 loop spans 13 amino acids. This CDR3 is CASSSSGRNEQFF. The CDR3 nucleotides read TGTGCCAGCAGCTCTAGCGGACGCAATGAGCAGTTCTTC.

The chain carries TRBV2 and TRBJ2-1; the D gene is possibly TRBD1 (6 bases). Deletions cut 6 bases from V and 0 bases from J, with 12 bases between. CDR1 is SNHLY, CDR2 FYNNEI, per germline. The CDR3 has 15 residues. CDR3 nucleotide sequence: TGTGCCAGCAGCCAACAGGGTTACTCCTACAATGAGCAGTTCTTC. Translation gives CASSQQGYSYNEQFF.

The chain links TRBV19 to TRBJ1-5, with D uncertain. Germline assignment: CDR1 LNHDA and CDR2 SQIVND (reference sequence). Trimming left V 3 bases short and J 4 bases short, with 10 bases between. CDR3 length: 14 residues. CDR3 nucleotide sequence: TGTGCCAGTAGTATGGGCCAGAAGAATCAGCCCCAGCATTTT. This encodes CASSMGQKNQPQHF.

The CDR3 DNA is TGTGCCAGCAGCTTTGGGAGAAGAGACATTCAGTACTTC. It encodes CASSFGRRDIQYF. This chain joins TRBV5-4 and TRBJ2-4; D possibly corresponds to TRBD2 (5 bases). This CDR3 region has 13 residues. V was shortened by 2 bases and J by 8 bases, with 11 bases between the two germline ends. Looked up from germline, CDR1 is SGHNT and CDR2 is YYREEE (reference sequence).

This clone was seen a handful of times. The CDR3: CASSGTGRYNEQFF. CDR3 in DNA: TGTGCCAGCAGCGGGACAGGGAGATACAATGAGCAGTTCTTC. V and J are TRBV25-1 and TRBJ2-1; 9 bases are a match to TRBD1. The CDR3 is made up of 14 amino acids. With V trimmed by 6 bases and J by 4 bases, 4 bases remained unmatched. CDR1 is MGHDK and CDR2 is SYGVNS in the germline V gene.

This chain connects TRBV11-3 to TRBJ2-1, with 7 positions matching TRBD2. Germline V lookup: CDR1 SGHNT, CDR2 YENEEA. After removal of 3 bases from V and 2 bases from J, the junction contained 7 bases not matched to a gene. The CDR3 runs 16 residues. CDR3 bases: TGTGCCAGCAGCTTGGGGATAGCGGGCCCCTACAATGAGCAGTTCTTC. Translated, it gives CASSLGIAGPYNEQFF.

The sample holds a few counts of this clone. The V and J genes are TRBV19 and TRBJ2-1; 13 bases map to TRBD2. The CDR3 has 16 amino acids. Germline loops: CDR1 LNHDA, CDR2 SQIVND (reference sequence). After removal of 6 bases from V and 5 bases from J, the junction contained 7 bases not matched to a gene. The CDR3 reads CASRKFGLAGDNEQFF. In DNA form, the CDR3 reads TGTGCCAGTAGAAAGTTTGGACTAGCGGGAGACAATGAGCAGTTCTTC.

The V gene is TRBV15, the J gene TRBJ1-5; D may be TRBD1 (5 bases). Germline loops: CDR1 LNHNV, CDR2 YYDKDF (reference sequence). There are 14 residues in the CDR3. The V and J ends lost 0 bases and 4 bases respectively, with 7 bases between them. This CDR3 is CATSRDRQNQPQHF. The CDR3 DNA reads TGTGCCACCAGCAGAGATCGACAGAATCAGCCCCAGCATTTT.